The 25 T cell receptor beta chains listed next were all sequenced from one sample in a study of PD-1 blockade in classical Hodgkin lymphoma. Relapses following autologous stem cell transplantation were seen in all patients, with brentuximab vedotin exposure varying. The data were produced by immunoSEQ multiplex PCR, yet TCRdb's version contains in-frame clones alone and is incomplete. The sample records some 23,000 clones, about 70% being singletons. The sample consisted of peripheral blood mononuclear cells (PBMCs), taken at baseline. The receptors come from a human donor with classical Hodgkin lymphoma.

The rearrangement uses TRBV5-6 and TRBJ2-7; D is unresolved. The germline V gene has CDR1 SGHDT and CDR2 YYEEEE. V was trimmed by 0 bases and J by 2 bases, leaving 15 bases between them. CDR3 length: 16 amino acids. In DNA, the CDR3 is TGTGCCAGCAGCTTGGAGTCGGGCGCACTAACCTACGAGCAGTACTTC. Translated, it gives CASSLESGALTYEQYF.

The rearrangement links TRBV7-9 to TRBJ1-2; a weak D match, TRBD1 (6 bases). V gave up 5 bases and J gave up 1 base, with 17 bases separating them. CDR1 and CDR2 from the germline V gene are SEHNR and FQNEAQ (reference sequence). The CDR3 contains 16 residues. CDR3 bases: TGTGCCAGCAGCCCCCCGGCAGGGGCACTTAACTATGGCTACACCTTC. Translation gives CASSPPAGALNYGYTF.

This clone was observed a few times. V and J are TRBV9 and TRBJ2-6; TRBD1 agrees at 7 bases. CDR1 SGDLS and CDR2 YYNGEE come from the germline V gene. V was pared by 3 bases and J by 0 bases, with 3 bases of the junction left unmatched. CDR3 length: 16 residues. The CDR3 protein is CASSGSGGSGANVLTF. The CDR3 coding sequence is TGTGCCAGCAGCGGATCAGGGGGCTCTGGGGCCAACGTCCTGACTTTC.

This clone was counted only a few times. Other DNA sequences from this sample encode an identical CDR3 as well. This chain joins TRBV12-5 and TRBJ1-1; D possibly corresponds to TRBD1 (5 bases). The germline CDR1 and CDR2 sequences are LGHNT and FRNRAP. The V end was cut by 5 bases, the J end by 6 bases, with 10 bases between. The CDR3 consists of 12 residues. The CDR3 DNA reads as TGTGCTAGTGGTCCCGGGACTTCTGAAGCTTTCTTT. Encoded protein: CASGPGTSEAFF.

The chain is built from TRBV5-1 and TRBJ2-6, with D possibly being TRBD1 (5 bases). Between the trimmed V and J ends, which lost 3 bases and 0 bases, there was a span of 13 bases. This CDR3 region has 17 residues. CDR1 and CDR2 from the germline V gene are SGHRS and YFSETQ. The CDR3 loop reads CASSSTALGSGANVLTF. The CDR3 coding sequence is TGCGCCAGCAGCTCGACAGCCCTGGGCTCTGGGGCCAACGTCCTGACTTTC.

In its sample, this clone was seen once. The chain has TRBV2 and TRBJ2-7; tentative D call: TRBD1 (6 bases). Germline CDR1 is SNHLY and CDR2 is FYNNEI. The CDR3 has 15 amino acids. Trimming pared 6 bases from V and 5 bases from J, leaving 20 bases between. CDR3 residues: CASRADSVRVHEQYF. The CDR3 DNA sequence: TGTGCCAGCAGAGCGGACAGTGTCAGGGTCCACGAGCAGTACTTC.

The CDR3, as DNA: TGTGCCAGCAGCTCTACATCCGAGCCTTTCGACGAGCAGTACTTC. Protein product: CASSSTSEPFDEQYF. The chain couples TRBV7-6 to TRBJ2-7, with D unclear. Trimming removed 4 bases from V and 5 bases from J, with 18 bases in between. Germline values: CDR1 SGHVS, CDR2 FNYEAQ. The CDR3 sequence is 15 residues long.

The chain links TRBV7-2 to TRBJ2-1; 15 nucleotides line up with TRBD2. J lost 4 bases, V lost 5 bases, and 12 bases had no gene match. This CDR3 spans 19 amino acids. Germline CDR1 reads SGHTA; CDR2 reads FQGNSA. The CDR3 DNA reads TGTGCCAGCAGCCCAACGCCGGGACTAGCGGGGGGTATGTACAATGAGCAGTTCTTC. This sequence encodes CASSPTPGLAGGMYNEQFF.

This clone was seen a handful of times. The chain recombines TRBV7-9 with TRBJ1-1; D call uncertain. Trimming pared 5 bases from V and 1 base from J, leaving 11 bases between. CDR1 and CDR2 from the germline V gene are SEHNR and FQNEAQ (reference sequence). This CDR3 is built from 14 residues. CDR3 in DNA: TGTGCCAGCAGCCCACCTCGTAGGAACACTGAAGCTTTCTTT. Protein sequence: CASSPPRRNTEAFF.

V usage is TRBV10-3 and J usage is TRBJ2-3; 10 bases are shared with TRBD2. This CDR3 spans 19 amino acids. The germline V gene encodes CDR1 ENHRY and CDR2 SYGVKD. V lost 3 bases, J lost 4 bases, and 16 bases stayed unmatched. The CDR3 nucleotides read TGTGCCATCAGTGACGTAGTACTAGCGGGGCCATCAGTTGCAGATACGCAGTATTTT. Its translation is CAISDVVLAGPSVADTQYF.

The chain has TRBV14 and TRBJ2-5, with D unresolved. V was clipped by 1 base and J by 2 bases, with 11 bases between them. This CDR3 region has 15 residues. From germline, CDR1 is SGHDN and CDR2 FVKESK. Here the CDR3 reads CASSQVWAEQETQYF. The DNA of the CDR3 is TGTGCCAGCAGCCAAGTTTGGGCCGAACAAGAGACCCAGTACTTC.

The rearrangement uses TRBV6-5 and TRBJ1-2; the D gene is possibly TRBD1 (6 bases). In germline, CDR1 is MNHEY, CDR2 SVGAGI. The length of the CDR3 is 12 residues. V was pared by 7 bases and J by 6 bases, with 12 bases between. Here the CDR3 DNA reads TGTGCCAGCACCCAGGGGACCCATGGCTACACCTTC. It is translated as CASTQGTHGYTF.

This rearrangement joins TRBV27 to TRBJ1-2, with D tentatively TRBD1 (6 bases). CDR1 is MNHEY and CDR2 is SMNVEV in the germline V gene (reference sequence). V was cut by 3 bases and J by 4 bases, with 9 bases left in between. The length of the CDR3 is 13 residues. The CDR3 nucleotides read TGTGCCAGCAGTTTCGGACAGAGCTATGGCTACACCTTC. Its translation: CASSFGQSYGYTF.

The genes are TRBV6-1 and TRBJ2-7; TRBD2 matches at 8 bases. V lost 6 bases, J lost 0 bases, and 4 bases stayed unmatched. Germline V CDR1 and CDR2: MNHNS, SASEGT. The CDR3 consists of 14 residues. The DNA of the CDR3 is TGTGCCAGCAGGGTAGCGGGGAGCTCCTACGAGCAGTACTTC. Its translation is CASRVAGSSYEQYF.

The chain couples TRBV28 to TRBJ1-1, with 7 bases that match TRBD1. Germline V gives CDR1 MDHEN, CDR2 SYDVKM. There are 17 residues in the CDR3. With 6 bases clipped from V and 5 bases from J, the junction kept 18 bases outside the gene matches. The CDR3: CASRVRYDRVGGTEAFF. The CDR3 DNA follows: TGTGCCAGCAGGGTGCGCTACGACAGGGTAGGGGGGACTGAAGCTTTCTTT.

This clone has just a few counts. V usage is TRBV5-6 and J usage is TRBJ2-7; D uncertain. Trimming left V 4 bases short and J 0 bases short, with 8 bases between. CDR1 is SGHDT and CDR2 is YYEEEE in the germline V gene. The CDR3 is 13 residues long. The CDR3 spells CASSGRFSYEQYF. In DNA, the CDR3 is TGTGCCAGCAGCGGTCGTTTCTCCTACGAGCAGTACTTC.

In this sample, this clone turned up a few times. The CDR3 is CASSGVSYNEQFF. CDR3 nucleotides: TGTGCCAGCAGCGGGGTCTCCTACAATGAGCAGTTCTTC. The V and J genes are TRBV5-6 and TRBJ2-1; D unresolved. V gave up 4 bases and J gave up 0 bases, with 5 bases separating them. The germline V gene has CDR1 SGHDT and CDR2 YYEEEE. The CDR3 covers 13 residues.

The CDR3, as DNA: TGCGCCAGCAGCCAAGATCGACGAGGAAACACCGGGGAGCTGTTTTTT. Translation: CASSQDRRGNTGELFF. V usage is TRBV4-3 and J usage is TRBJ2-2; D is ambiguous. CDR1 and CDR2 from the germline V gene are LGHNA and YSLEER. The CDR3 consists of 16 residues. Trimming cost V 0 bases and J 2 bases, with 10 bases left between them.

By frequency in the sample, this clone is medium-sized. The V and J genes are TRBV4-3 and TRBJ2-1; D remains ambiguous. V lost 0 bases, J lost 0 bases, and 15 bases lay in between. The germline gives CDR1 LGHNA, CDR2 YSLEER. This CDR3 region has 18 residues. CDR3 amino acids: CASSQDPRTESSYNEQFF. The CDR3 DNA reads TGCGCCAGCAGCCAAGACCCCCGGACGGAGAGCTCCTACAATGAGCAGTTCTTC.

The chain joins TRBV5-6 to TRBJ1-1, with D maybe TRBD1 (5 bases). The germline V gene encodes CDR1 SGHDT and CDR2 YYEEEE. The CDR3 is 13 residues long. The V gene lost 6 bases and the J gene lost 4 bases, with 13 bases spanning the gap. CDR3 loop: CASTVGGTTEAFF. The CDR3 region has the DNA TGTGCCAGCACCGTGGGGGGTACCACTGAAGCTTTCTTT.

This clone was counted only a few times. V gene TRBV25-1 combines with J gene TRBJ2-7; the D is unclear. The CDR3 length is 12 residues. Germline CDR1 is MGHDK and CDR2 is SYGVNS. V was trimmed by 3 bases and J by 4 bases, leaving 7 bases between them. The CDR3 sequence: CASSDHWYEQYF. The CDR3 coding sequence is TGTGCCAGCAGTGATCATTGGTACGAGCAGTACTTC.

The chain is built from TRBV6-5 and TRBJ2-2, with D perhaps matching TRBD1 or TRBD2 (5 bases each). This CDR3 contains 15 residues. The V end lost 6 bases, the J end lost 8 bases, and 19 bases lay between the germline ends. Germline values: CDR1 MNHEY, CDR2 SVGAGI. The CDR3 reads CASRKLGTTVGELFF. The DNA for the CDR3 is TGTGCCAGCAGGAAATTAGGGACCACGGTTGGGGAGCTGTTTTTT.

This clone appeared a few times. The rearrangement links TRBV2 to TRBJ2-3; D gene ambiguous. Trimming shortened V by 8 bases and J by 6 bases, and 12 bases separated the two germline ends. The CDR3 loop spans 12 amino acids. Germline CDR1 reads SNHLY; CDR2 reads FYNNEI. The CDR3 protein is CASVPMGDTQYF. The CDR3 coding sequence is TGTGCCAGCGTTCCCATGGGGGATACGCAGTATTTT.

The rearrangement uses TRBV2 and TRBJ2-7; 8 bases map to TRBD1. Germline CDR1 and CDR2: SNHLY and FYNNEI. V shed 7 bases, J shed 3 bases, and the junction held 5 bases outside the gene matches. CDR3 size: 13 residues. CDR3 coding DNA: TGTGCCAGCACCCCCGGACAGGGCTACGAGCAGTACTTC. Residues: CASTPGQGYEQYF.

This clone has only a few counts. The J gene is TRBJ2-7, the V gene TRBV11-2, with 7 bases identical to TRBD2. V lost 1 base to trimming and J lost 1 base; unmatched junction nucleotides: 4. Germline-derived CDR1 and CDR2 are SGHAT and FQNNGV. The CDR3 covers 15 residues. CDR3 in DNA: TGTGCCAGCAGCTTAGGAAGCGGGGCTTCCTACGAGCAGTACTTC. This sequence encodes CASSLGSGASYEQYF. Looking up the rest from reference TRBV11-2 and TRBJ2-7 gives the full variable domain: EAGVAQSPRYKIIEKRQSVAFWCNPISGHATLYWYQQILGQGPKLLIQFQNNGVVDDSQLPKDRFSAERLKGVDSTLKIQPAKLEDSAVYLCASSLGSGASYEQYFGPGTRLTVT.